The rows below give T cell receptor beta chains drawn from one sample of a study of PD-L1 blockade in urothelial cancer. The method was immunoSEQ multiplex PCR; TCRdb's version includes in-frame clones alone and lacks a portion of them. Among some 45,000 clones listed, about 88% were seen once. The sequencing used PBMCs, collected around atezolizumab (anti-PD-L1) treatment. The receptors originated from a donor at least 40 years old with urothelial cancer. CDR3s include the opening cysteine and the closing phenylalanine or tryptophan. Each record gives: V gene, D gene, clone size, J gene, CDR3 DNA, CDR3 protein. The D gene is left open where the match is weak. The listing skips clone size in some rows; elsewhere it reads once, few, many or a size class.

TRBV7-9	TRBD2	.	TRBJ2-1	TGTGCCAGCAGCTTAGGGGCGGGAGGGGATGAGCAGTTCTTC	CASSLGAGGDEQFF
TRBV29-1	.	.	TRBJ1-1	TGCAGCGCCGGGGAGGGGCCGAACACTGAAGCTTTCTTT	CSAGEGPNTEAFF
TRBV2	TRBD1	once	TRBJ1-1	TGTGCCAGCAGCCCACAGGGGGCCTCAGAAGCTTTCTTT	CASSPQGASEAFF
TRBV6-5	.	.	TRBJ2-2	TGTGCCAGCAGGTCCGGGACAACGAACACCGGGGAGCTGTTTTTT	CASRSGTTNTGELFF
TRBV30	TRBD2	.	TRBJ2-2	TGTGCCTGGAGTGCTAGCGGGAGTTCCGGGGAGCTGTTTTTT	CAWSASGSSGELFF
TRBV18	TRBD1	.	TRBJ1-1	TGTGCCAGCTCACCTGACAGGGGGTCGAACACTGAAGCTTTCTTT	CASSPDRGSNTEAFF
TRBV30	TRBD1	.	TRBJ2-3	TGTGCCTGGAGTGTACGGGACAGGGGCACAGATACGCAGTATTTT	CAWSVRDRGTDTQYF
TRBV9	TRBD2	.	TRBJ2-2	TGTGCCAGCAGCGCAGCGGGAGCCACCGGGGAGCTGTTTTTT	CASSAAGATGELFF
TRBV7-6	.	.	TRBJ1-1	TGTGCCAGCAGCTTAATAGTCGGGGCTGAAGCTTTCTTT	CASSLIVGAEAFF
TRBV9	.	.	TRBJ1-2	TGTGCCAGCAGCGTACCGGACAGCCCCAACTATGGCTACACCTTC	CASSVPDSPNYGYTF
TRBV5-1	TRBD1	.	TRBJ2-7	TGCGCCAGCAGCCCAACGACAGGGTTCCACGAGCAGTACTTC	CASSPTTGFHEQYF
TRBV27	.	.	TRBJ2-6	TGTGCCAGCAGTTTCCAGGTCGCTGGGGCCAACGTCCTGACTTTC	CASSFQVAGANVLTF
TRBV2	TRBD1	.	TRBJ1-4	TGTGCCAGCAGTGACCCGGACAGGGGGGATGAAAAACTGTTTTTT	CASSDPDRGDEKLFF
TRBV5-1	TRBD2	.	TRBJ2-7	TGCGCCAGCAGCCCCCGACTAGCGGTCGACTACGAGCAGTACTTC	CASSPRLAVDYEQYF
TRBV4-2	TRBD2	.	TRBJ2-1	TGTGCCAGCAGCCAAGGAGGACTAGCGGGAACCCCCGGTGGAGATGAGCAGTTCTTC	CASSQGGLAGTPGGDEQFF
TRBV4-2	.	.	TRBJ2-3	TGTGCCAGCAGCCAAGTCCCTAGCCGGGGGACAGATACGCAGTATTTT	CASSQVPSRGTDTQYF
TRBV7-7	.	.	TRBJ2-2	TGTGCTAGCAGCTTAGTTTCCCCCGGAGTTCCCGGGGAGCTGTTTTTT	CASSLVSPGVPGELFF
TRBV4-3	.	.	TRBJ2-1	TGCGCCAGCAGCCAAGACGGAGACTCCCCGGGCTACAATGAGCAGTTCTTC	CASSQDGDSPGYNEQFF
TRBV7-9	TRBD2	.	TRBJ2-7	TGTGCCAGCAGCTTAGGGCCGACTAGCGGGACCTACGAGCAGTACTTC	CASSLGPTSGTYEQYF
TRBV18	.	.	TRBJ1-3	TGTGCCAGCTCACCGGGGGGGGACCTCGGAAACACCATATATTTT	CASSPGGDLGNTIYF
TRBV5-4	.	.	TRBJ2-1	TGTGCCAGCAGCTTGGTAGTAGCTGGCAATGAGCAGTTCTTC	CASSLVVAGNEQFF
TRBV29-1	TRBD1	.	TRBJ1-2	TGCAGCGCCGGGGGACAGGCCGATGGCTACACCTTC	CSAGGQADGYTF
TRBV5-1	.	.	TRBJ2-7	TGCGCCAGCAGCTTGGCCCTGACTAGTTACCACGAGCAGTACTTC	CASSLALTSYHEQYF
TRBV5-1	TRBD2	.	TRBJ2-1	TGCGCCAGCAGCGACCTCACTAGCGGGAGGGCGTTTGAGCAGTTCTTC	CASSDLTSGRAFEQFF
TRBV19	.	.	TRBJ2-1	TGTGCCAGTAGTATCCCCGGGGAGTCCAATGAGCAGTTCTTC	CASSIPGESNEQFF
TRBV2	TRBD2	.	TRBJ2-3	TGTGCCAGCAGGGGACTAGGAGGCACAGATACGCAGTATTTT	CASRGLGGTDTQYF
TRBV6-1	.	.	TRBJ1-5	TGTGCCAGCAGTGTTAACAGTTGGCAGCCCCAGCATTTT	CASSVNSWQPQHF
TRBV18	.	.	TRBJ2-5	TGTGCCAGCTCCCCGGGACACCCCCAAGAGACCCAGTACTTC	CASSPGHPQETQYF
TRBV27	TRBD1	.	TRBJ1-2	TGTGCCAGCAGTCAACAGGGGGACTATGGCTACACCTTC	CASSQQGDYGYTF
TRBV5-4	.	.	TRBJ1-1	TGTGCCAGCACCCGGGGGGCCGGGACATTGGGCACTGAAGCTTTCTTT	CASTRGAGTLGTEAFF
TRBV25-1	.	once	TRBJ1-1	TGTGCCAGCAGTGGGCAAGGCCGAGGCACTGAAGCTTTCTTT	CASSGQGRGTEAFF